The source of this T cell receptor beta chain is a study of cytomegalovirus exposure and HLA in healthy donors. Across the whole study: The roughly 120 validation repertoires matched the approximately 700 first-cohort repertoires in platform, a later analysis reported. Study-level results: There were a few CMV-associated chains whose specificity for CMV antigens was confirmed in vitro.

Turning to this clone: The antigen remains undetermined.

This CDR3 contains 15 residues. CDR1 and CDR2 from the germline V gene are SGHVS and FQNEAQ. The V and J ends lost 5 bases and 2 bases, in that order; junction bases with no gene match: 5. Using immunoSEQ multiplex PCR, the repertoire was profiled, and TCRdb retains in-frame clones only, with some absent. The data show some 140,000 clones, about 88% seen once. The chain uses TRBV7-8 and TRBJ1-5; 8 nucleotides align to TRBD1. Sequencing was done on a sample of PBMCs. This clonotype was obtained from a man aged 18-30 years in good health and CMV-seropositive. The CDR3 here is CASSPGTGRNQPQHF. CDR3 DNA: TGTGCCAGCAGCCCGGGGACAGGCCGCAATCAGCCCCAGCATTTT.